These 20 T cell receptor beta chains were all obtained from the same sample, sequenced in a study of blood T cells in healthy people across ages. Next came a second PCR, run for roughly 7 to 12 cycles, which used a sample-barcoded 5' primer along with a J-beta primer mix. A single record per CDR3 protein comes from TCRdb applying MiXCR to the 5' RACE reads. The table includes about 800,000 distinct CDR3 sequences, 20% to 25% detected once. In addition, the sample was reused for a study of T cells of mothers and their children.

Sequences were obtained from blood. The receptors stem from a boy between 10 and 17 years old in good health.

This chain joins TRBV7-3 and TRBJ2-3; 10 positions agree with TRBD2. Trimming took 0 bases from V and 3 from J; bases not matched to a gene: 6. The CDR3 is 17 residues long. Per the germline V gene, CDR1 is SGHTA and CDR2 is FQGTGA. This CDR3 is CASSLTGTSGATDTQYF. The CDR3 nucleotides are TGTGCCAGCAGCTTAACTGGAACTAGCGGGGCAACAGATACGCAGTATTTT.

Only a few counts were recorded for this clonotype. The rearrangement uses TRBV11-2 and TRBJ2-5, with TRBD1 as a possible D gene (5 bases). The DNA end lines up better with TRBJ2-7; the J call may be wrong. CDR1 and CDR2 (germline): SGHAT, FQNNGV. There are 16 residues in the CDR3. The CDR3 nucleotides read TGTGCCAGCAGCCCCCTTAAGTTCCAGGGCCACGGCGAGCAGTACTTC. Encoded protein: CASSPLKFQGHGEQYF.

This chain connects TRBV7-2 to TRBJ2-1; TRBD1 is a possible D gene (6 bases). Per germline, CDR1 SGHTA and CDR2 FQGNSA. V was trimmed by 4 bases and J by 1 base, leaving 20 bases between them. This CDR3 has 18 amino acids. The CDR3 sequence: CASSYPNRGSKSYNEQFF. CDR3 nucleotides: TGTGCCAGCAGCTATCCAAATAGGGGGTCGAAGTCCTACAATGAGCAGTTCTTC.

In its sample, this clonotype was seen a few times. The chain joins TRBV28 to TRBJ2-5; 7 positions agree with TRBD2. V shed 7 bases and J 0 bases; nucleotides not matched to a gene: 8. From germline, CDR1 is MDHEN and CDR2 SYDVKM. The CDR3 spans 15 residues. As DNA, the CDR3 is TGTGCCAGCACTTCATGGGGGGGGGACCAAGAGACCCAGTACTTC. Protein sequence: CASTSWGGDQETQYF.

This clonotype occurred a few times. The chain combines TRBV20-1 with TRBJ1-4; D might be TRBD1 (5 bases). The CDR3 is 13 amino acids. CDR1 and CDR2 from the germline V gene are DFQATT and SNEGSKA (reference sequence). The DNA of the CDR3 is TGCCGTCCCATAGAAGAGCAGGGTGAAAAACTGTTTTTT. Its protein is CRPIEEQGEKLFF.

The chain joins TRBV12-3 or TRBV12-4 to TRBJ1-6; D uncertain. The CDR3 covers 15 residues. The V gene lost 3 bases and the J gene lost 7 bases, with 13 bases spanning the gap. CDR3 loop: CASSFGRSENSPLHF. The CDR3 region has the DNA TGTGCCAGCAGTTTCGGCAGGTCCGAGAATTCACCCCTCCACTTT.

Details on this clonotype: A read error may produce the germline difference seen at one junction end. The chain carries TRBV29-1 and TRBJ1-2, with D unresolved. The germline V gene has CDR1 SQVTM and CDR2 ANQGSEA. The CDR3 has 11 amino acids. CDR3 bases: TGCAGCATTGAAAATGATTATGGCTACACCTTC. It translates to CSIENDYGYTF.

This clonotype was counted many times. CDR3 loop: CASSQSGARRRETQYF. The CDR3 DNA is TGTGCCAGCAGCCAATCCGGGGCACGGCGAAGAGAGACCCAGTACTTC. J is TRBJ2-5 and V is TRBV13; the D gene could be TRBD1 or TRBD2 (5 bases each). From germline, CDR1 is PRHDT and CDR2 FYEKMQ (reference sequence). V was trimmed by 5 bases and J by 4 bases, leaving 20 bases between them. The CDR3 runs to 16 residues.

There are a few counts of this clonotype. The CDR3 loop is CASSLTGGIGIEKLFF. DNA of the CDR3: TGTGCCAGCAGCTTGACAGGGGGCATCGGGATTGAAAAACTGTTTTTT. The chain links TRBV5-6 to TRBJ1-4; 9 positions match TRBD1. CDR3 length equals 16 residues. The V gene's germline CDR1 is SGHDT and CDR2 YYEEEE. Trimming cost V 1 base and J 7 bases; bases outside gene matches: 8.

This chain uses TRBV2 with TRBJ1-3, with D perhaps TRBD1 (5 bases). V was shortened by 2 bases and J by 4 bases, with 15 bases between the two germline ends. The CDR3 loop spans 16 amino acids. Germline lookup yields CDR1 SNHLY and CDR2 FYNNEI. CDR3 DNA: TGTGCCAGCAGTGAAACCGCCGGGACTCCGGGAAACACCATATATTTT. It codes for CASSETAGTPGNTIYF.

The rearrangement uses TRBV7-9 and TRBJ2-5; TRBD1 agrees at 9 bases. The CDR3 covers 17 residues. Germline V gene lookup returns CDR1 SEHNR and CDR2 FQNEAQ (reference sequence). V lost 5 bases and J lost 11; bases outside the gene matches: 21. The DNA of the CDR3 is TGTGCCAGCAGCGGCAGCTTTGGGACAGGGTTTTTGGAAGAGCAGTACTTC. This encodes CASSGSFGTGFLEEQYF.

This chain connects TRBV6-5 to TRBJ2-5; a possible D gene is TRBD1 (5 bases). V was clipped by 4 bases and J by 4 bases, with 10 bases between them. The length of the CDR3 is 13 residues. Germline V lookup: CDR1 MNHEY, CDR2 SVGAGI. DNA for the CDR3: TGTGCCAGCAGTTCCAGGGATGGAGAGACCCAGTACTTC. It is translated as CASSSRDGETQYF.

The V and J genes are TRBV20-1 and TRBJ2-5; 11 bases are shared with TRBD2. The J call may not be correct, given that the DNA end is closer to TRBJ2-1. Germline V CDR1 and CDR2: DFQATT, SNEGSKA (reference sequence). The CDR3 has 17 residues. CDR3 amino acids: CSARVASGGTLYNEQFF. The CDR3 DNA follows: TGCAGTGCTAGAGTGGCTAGCGGGGGGACCCTATACAATGAGCAGTTCTTC.

This clonotype turned up a few times. The CDR3 does not end in the conserved phenylalanine or tryptophan, so this is likely a read error. The rearrangement links TRBV20-1 to TRBJ2-7; D may be TRBD1 or TRBD2 (5 bases each). CDR3 size: 15 residues. V lost 0 bases, J lost 2 bases, and 14 bases lay in between. The V gene's germline CDR1 is DFQATT and CDR2 SNEGSKA (reference sequence). The CDR3: CSARDRGYAPYEQYL. The CDR3 DNA reads as TGCAGTGCTAGAGATCGGGGCTACGCTCCCTACGAGCAGTACCTC.

This clonotype was observed a handful of times. This CDR3 is CASELAGNGETQYF. In DNA, the CDR3 is TGTGCCAGTGAACTAGCGGGGAATGGAGAGACCCAGTACTTC. The chain uses TRBV6-2 or TRBV6-3 and TRBJ2-5; 10 nucleotides agree with TRBD2. Germline CDR1 and CDR2: MNHEY and SVGEGT. The CDR3 length is 14 residues. V was pared by 9 bases and J by 4 bases, with 8 bases of the junction left unmatched.

This clonotype was detected a few times. The chain carries TRBV4-3 and TRBJ2-1, with 11 bases aligning to TRBD2. Germline V CDR1 and CDR2: LGHNA, YSLEER. The CDR3 covers 17 residues. Trimming took 3 bases from V and 2 from J; bases not matched to a gene: 6. CDR3 in amino acids: CASSHRIAGGTYNEQFF. CDR3 nucleotide sequence: TGCGCCAGCAGCCACCGCATAGCGGGAGGGACCTACAATGAGCAGTTCTTC.

V is TRBV2 and J is TRBJ2-7; no clear D. The CDR3 length is 11 residues. Germline CDR1 is SNHLY and CDR2 is FYNNEI. V lost 6 bases to trimming and J lost 10 bases, with 13 bases between them. The CDR3 DNA reads TGTGCCAGCAGCGCCCAGGCTTTTCAGTACTTC. The encoded protein is CASSAQAFQYF.

This clonotype has more than one count but fewer than ten. The chain uses TRBV12-3 or TRBV12-4 and TRBJ1-4; tentatively, D is TRBD1 (6 bases). The CDR3 contains 14 residues. With 3 bases removed from V and 7 bases from J, the gap between germline ends came to 12 bases. The CDR3 region has the DNA TGTGCCAGCAGTTTGGACAGACTGGGTGAAAAACTGTTTTTT. It specifies CASSLDRLGEKLFF.

This clonotype was detected only a few times. The chain recombines TRBV6-2 or TRBV6-3 with TRBJ1-4; no firm D call. Trimming removed 3 bases from V and 3 bases from J, with 14 bases in between. The CDR3 totals 16 residues. The germline V gene has CDR1 MNHEY and CDR2 SVGEGT. CDR3 loop: CASSYRGGSANEKLFF. The CDR3 DNA sequence: TGTGCCAGCAGTTATCGCGGTGGGTCGGCTAATGAAAAACTGTTTTTT.

This clonotype was picked up a small number of times. V is TRBV29-1 and J is TRBJ1-4, with a tentative D call TRBD1 (5 bases). The CDR3 is made up of 12 amino acids. The germline gives CDR1 SQVTM, CDR2 ANQGSEA. V was cut by 6 bases and J by 5 bases, with 10 bases left in between. The CDR3 DNA is TGCAGCGTCGCGACAGTAAATGAAAAACTGTTTTTT. The encoded protein is CSVATVNEKLFF.